The rows below give T cell receptor beta chains drawn from one sample of a study of identical twins. MiXCR was run by TCRdb on the 5' RACE reads, yielding one entry per CDR3 protein. This sample has some 630,000 distinct CDR3 sequences, with roughly 7.2% found just once. The sample was also reused in another study, on yellow fever vaccine responses in identical twins.

The sequencing sample was made of PBMCs. The source is a woman aged 18-29 years in good health. CDR3s leave out the opening cysteine and the closing phenylalanine or tryptophan.

CDR3 length: 9; V gene: TRBV29-1; J gene: TRBJ2-7; CDR3 protein: SVGRGSEQY
CDR3 length: 13; V gene: TRBV4-1; J gene: TRBJ2-1; CDR3 protein: ASSQLGQGPGEQF
CDR3 length: 16; V gene: TRBV29-1; J gene: TRBJ2-3; CDR3 protein: SVVPEGMGQGGTDTQY
CDR3 length: 13; V gene: TRBV7-8; J gene: TRBJ2-7; CDR3 protein: ASSPRVDSVYEQY
CDR3 length: 15; V gene: TRBV20-1; J gene: TRBJ2-1; CDR3 protein: SARFLGPSGGYNEQF
CDR3 length: 10; V gene: TRBV5-1; J gene: TRBJ2-1; CDR3 protein: ASSLRQNEQF
CDR3 length: 13; V gene: TRBV5-6; J gene: TRBJ2-5; CDR3 protein: ASSPGTVQGETQY
CDR3 length: 13; V gene: TRBV9; J gene: TRBJ2-3; CDR3 protein: ASSAGTLEGDTQY
CDR3 length: 11; V gene: TRBV10-2; J gene: TRBJ2-7; CDR3 protein: ASRKGSSYEQY
CDR3 length: 13; V gene: TRBV2; J gene: TRBJ2-7; CDR3 protein: ASSPGLAGDSEQY
CDR3 length: 15; V gene: TRBV12-3/TRBV12-4; J gene: TRBJ2-6; CDR3 protein: ASSLYAGVAGANVLT
CDR3 length: 12; V gene: TRBV11-2; J gene: TRBJ2-2; CDR3 protein: ASSSRSNTGELF
CDR3 length: 11; V gene: TRBV7-6; J gene: TRBJ1-4; CDR3 protein: ASSAGGREKLF
CDR3 length: 10; V gene: TRBV28; J gene: TRBJ2-5; CDR3 protein: ASNLSGETQY
CDR3 length: 13; V gene: TRBV7-2; J gene: TRBJ2-2; CDR3 protein: ASSLKYFDTGELF
CDR3 length: 13; V gene: TRBV7-9; J gene: TRBJ2-7; CDR3 protein: ASRPDRGPLYEQY
CDR3 length: 17; V gene: TRBV2; J gene: TRBJ1-5; CDR3 protein: ASSESVGVREWGNQPQH
CDR3 length: 14; V gene: TRBV29-1; J gene: TRBJ2-1; CDR3 protein: SVLIIRKGGYNEQF
CDR3 length: 13; V gene: TRBV14; J gene: TRBJ1-1; CDR3 protein: ASSSTTGVWTEAF
CDR3 length: 14; V gene: TRBV5-1; J gene: TRBJ2-5; CDR3 protein: ASSFSQGVIQETQY
CDR3 length: 15; V gene: TRBV2; J gene: TRBJ2-6; CDR3 protein: ASSEGSRNSGANVLT
CDR3 length: 14; V gene: TRBV13; J gene: TRBJ2-7; CDR3 protein: ASSLYPAGPLREQY
CDR3 length: 12; V gene: TRBV28; J gene: TRBJ2-7; CDR3 protein: ASSPHRGSYEQY
CDR3 length: 9; V gene: TRBV29-1; J gene: TRBJ2-1; CDR3 protein: SVVQYNEQF
CDR3 length: 12; V gene: TRBV5-5; J gene: TRBJ2-7; CDR3 protein: ASSYEENRGEQY
CDR3 length: 11; V gene: TRBV7-6; J gene: TRBJ1-5; CDR3 protein: ASSREEGQPQH
CDR3 length: 10; V gene: TRBV10-3; J gene: TRBJ2-1; CDR3 protein: AISEPLAGQF
CDR3 length: 11; V gene: TRBV20-1; J gene: TRBJ2-1; CDR3 protein: SAGGKTGNEQF
CDR3 length: 11; V gene: TRBV15; J gene: TRBJ2-5; CDR3 protein: ATRGGSSETQY
CDR3 length: 13; V gene: TRBV14; J gene: TRBJ1-1; CDR3 protein: ASSQGRDGNTEAF
CDR3 length: 10; V gene: TRBV6-6; J gene: TRBJ1-2; CDR3 protein: ASWDRAYGYT
CDR3 length: 18; V gene: TRBV3-1; J gene: TRBJ2-3; CDR3 protein: ASSQVLQQQPRELTDTQY
CDR3 length: 19; V gene: TRBV6-2/TRBV6-3; J gene: TRBJ2-1; CDR3 protein: ASSSYWRLAGGKSSYNEQF
CDR3 length: 14; V gene: TRBV7-3; J gene: TRBJ2-2; CDR3 protein: ASSPMGGQNTGELF
CDR3 length: 12; V gene: TRBV13; J gene: TRBJ2-3; CDR3 protein: ASSFLTRGDTQY
CDR3 length: 13; V gene: TRBV28; J gene: TRBJ1-5; CDR3 protein: ASSSSGYSNQPQH
CDR3 length: 14; V gene: TRBV4-2; J gene: TRBJ1-3; CDR3 protein: ASSQAGTDSGNTIY
CDR3 length: 20; V gene: TRBV20-1; J gene: TRBJ2-1; CDR3 protein: SARDVEGAGTGRTSSYNEQF
CDR3 length: 14; V gene: TRBV5-1; J gene: TRBJ2-1; CDR3 protein: ASSWAGGTSYNEQF
CDR3 length: 18; V gene: TRBV11-1; J gene: TRBJ2-1; CDR3 protein: ASSSRGGTGPNILHNEQF
CDR3 length: 11; V gene: TRBV3-1; J gene: TRBJ2-5; CDR3 protein: ASSQANQETQY
CDR3 length: 12; V gene: TRBV5-1; J gene: TRBJ2-3; CDR3 protein: ASSFGGNTDTQY
CDR3 length: 17; V gene: TRBV24-1; J gene: TRBJ2-1; CDR3 protein: ATSDWTGGAPSSYNEQF
CDR3 length: 12; V gene: TRBV4-2; J gene: TRBJ2-3; CDR3 protein: ASSQDGTPDTQY
CDR3 length: 14; V gene: TRBV5-1; J gene: TRBJ1-1; CDR3 protein: ASSTGGTGFNTEAF
CDR3 length: 10; V gene: TRBV12-3/TRBV12-4; J gene: TRBJ2-1; CDR3 protein: ASSLRVQGKF
CDR3 length: 13; V gene: TRBV29-1; J gene: TRBJ2-5; CDR3 protein: SVEGTSGSFETQY